This T cell receptor (beta chain) was captured by sequencing in a study of blood T cell repertoires in COVID-19. Overall study context: COVID-19 samples from acute and convalescent phases originated in the United States, Italy and Spain.

Recruits, aged roughly 18 to 95 years, lived in about two dozen US areas. Germline CDR1 and CDR2: SQVTM and ANQGSEA. The V gene end was trimmed by 6 bases and the J gene end by 11 bases; junction bases not matched to a gene: 18. This CDR3 has 14 amino acids. Sequencing used immunoSEQ multiplex PCR; TCRdb keeps in-frame clones, though not all of them. This repertoire shows fewer than 200,000 clones, around 80% found once; its top ten account for under 9.5%. The TCR sequence derives from a man aged 50 to 59 who had recovered from COVID-19. The rearrangement links TRBV29-1 to TRBJ2-5; the match to TRBD2 covers 7 bases. Sequencing was performed on PBMCs or T cells enriched from blood (not recorded which). CDR3 sequence (DNA): TGCAGCGTCGGCTCCCTAGCGGCACTACCGGGTCAGTACTTC. Residues: CSVGSLAALPGQYF.